This T cell receptor beta chain was recovered during a study of HIV-infected children after antiretroviral therapy interruption. Study-wide context: Children's median ages were around 9.3 years and 8 years by group. Interruption-arm sampling covered weeks 0, 12, interruption end (24 or 48), and about 3 years post-study.

This CDR3 has 13 residues. Looked up from germline, CDR1 is MNHEY and CDR2 is SVGAGI. V was cut by 5 bases and J by 2 bases, with 10 bases left in between. This clonotype was found many times. A 3' RACE protocol on RNA, with unique molecular identifiers, produced the TCR library. TCRdb processed the 3' RACE reads anew with MiXCR; each CDR3 protein has one entry. The table has fewer than 45,000 distinct CDR3 sequences, about 6% seen once. Treatment indicated: PENTA 11 planned treatment interruption arm or continuous ART arm. Naive CD4+ CD45RA+ CD45RO- T cells were FACS-sorted from thawed PBMCs. The rearrangement uses TRBV6-5 and TRBJ2-7, with D possibly TRBD2 on 5 matching bases. The material was CD45RA+ CD4+ T cells from PBMCs, pooled from several time points, obtained from a donor given antiretroviral therapy, either interrupted or continuous. This sample's subset: naive CD4+ CD45RA+ CD45RO- T cells. The receptor was isolated from a pool of human donors with HIV. DNA of the CDR3: TGTGCCAGCAGTGAGACGGGAACCTACGAGCAGTACTTC. It is translated as CASSETGTYEQYF.